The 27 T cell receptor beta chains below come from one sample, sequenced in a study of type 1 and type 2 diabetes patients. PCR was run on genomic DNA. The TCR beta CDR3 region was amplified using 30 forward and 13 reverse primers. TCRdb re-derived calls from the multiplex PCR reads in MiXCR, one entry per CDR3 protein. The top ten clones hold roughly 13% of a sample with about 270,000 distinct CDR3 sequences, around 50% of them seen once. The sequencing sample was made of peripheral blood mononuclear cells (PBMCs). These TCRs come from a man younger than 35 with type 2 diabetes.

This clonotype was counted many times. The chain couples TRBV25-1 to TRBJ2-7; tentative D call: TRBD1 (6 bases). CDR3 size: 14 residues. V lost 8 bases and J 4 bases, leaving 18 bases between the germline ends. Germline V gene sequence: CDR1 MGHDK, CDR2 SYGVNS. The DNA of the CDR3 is TGTGCCAGCCAACCCACACAGGGCATATACGAGCAGTACTTC. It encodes CASQPTQGIYEQYF.

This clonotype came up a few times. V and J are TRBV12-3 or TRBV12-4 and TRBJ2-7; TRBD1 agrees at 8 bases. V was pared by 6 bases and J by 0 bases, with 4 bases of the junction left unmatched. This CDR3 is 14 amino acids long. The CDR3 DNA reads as TGTGCCAGCAGCCCGGGACAGGCCTCCTACGAGCAGTACTTC. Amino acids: CASSPGQASYEQYF.

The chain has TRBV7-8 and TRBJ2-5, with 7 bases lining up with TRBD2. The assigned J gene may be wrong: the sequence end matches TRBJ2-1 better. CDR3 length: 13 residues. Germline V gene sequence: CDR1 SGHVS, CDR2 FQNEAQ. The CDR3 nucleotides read TGTGCCAGCAGTAGCGGGCCAGACAATGAGCAGTTCTTC. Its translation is CASSSGPDNEQFF.

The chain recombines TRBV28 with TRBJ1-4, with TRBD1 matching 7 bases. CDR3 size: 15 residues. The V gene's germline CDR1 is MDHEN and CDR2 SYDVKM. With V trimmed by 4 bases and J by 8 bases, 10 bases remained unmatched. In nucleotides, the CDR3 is TGTGCCAGCAGTTCTCCGGCAGGGGGTCGAGAAAAACTGTTTTTT. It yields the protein CASSSPAGGREKLFF.

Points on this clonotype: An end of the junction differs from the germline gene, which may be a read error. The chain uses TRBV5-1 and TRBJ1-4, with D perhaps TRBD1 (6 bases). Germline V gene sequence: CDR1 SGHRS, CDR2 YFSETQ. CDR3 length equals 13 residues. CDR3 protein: CASSLGTNENLFF. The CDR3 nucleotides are TGCGCCAGCAGCTTAGGGACAAATGAAAACCTGTTTTTT.

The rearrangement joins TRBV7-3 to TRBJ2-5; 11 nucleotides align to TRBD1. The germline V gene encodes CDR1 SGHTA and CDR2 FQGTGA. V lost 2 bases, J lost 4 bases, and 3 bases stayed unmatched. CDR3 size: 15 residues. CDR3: CASSLGDRGAETQYF. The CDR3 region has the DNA TGTGCCAGCAGCTTAGGGGACAGGGGGGCAGAGACCCAGTACTTC. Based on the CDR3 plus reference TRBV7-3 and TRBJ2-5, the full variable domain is GAGVSQTPSNKVTEKGKYVELRCDPISGHTALYWYRQSLGQGPEFLIYFQGTGAADDSGLPNDRFFAVRPEGSVSTLKIQRTERGDSAVYLCASSLGDRGAETQYFGPGTRLLVL.

CDR3 sequence reads: CSVEGQRKVEAFF. CDR3 in DNA: TGCAGCGTTGAGGGACAGCGGAAAGTTGAAGCTTTCTTT. The rearrangement links TRBV20-1 to TRBJ1-1, with 7 bases lining up with TRBD1. Germline CDR1 reads DFQATT; CDR2 reads SNEGSKA (reference sequence). This CDR3 spans 13 amino acids.

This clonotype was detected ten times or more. Here the CDR3 reads CATSREWGHEQYF. As DNA, the CDR3 is TGTGCCACCAGCAGAGAGTGGGGCCACGAGCAGTACTTC. The chain uses TRBV15 and TRBJ2-7, with a tentative D call TRBD1 (5 bases). This CDR3 has 13 residues. Germline V gene lookup returns CDR1 LNHNV and CDR2 YYDKDF (reference sequence). Trimming shortened V by 0 bases and J by 5 bases, and 8 bases separated the two germline ends.

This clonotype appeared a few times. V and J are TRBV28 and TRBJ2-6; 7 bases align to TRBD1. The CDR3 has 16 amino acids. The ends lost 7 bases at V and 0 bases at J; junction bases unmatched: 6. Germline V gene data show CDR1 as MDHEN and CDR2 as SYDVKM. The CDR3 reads CASTRDSHSGANVLTF. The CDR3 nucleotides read TGTGCCAGCACTCGGGACAGCCACTCTGGGGCCAACGTCCTGACTTTC.

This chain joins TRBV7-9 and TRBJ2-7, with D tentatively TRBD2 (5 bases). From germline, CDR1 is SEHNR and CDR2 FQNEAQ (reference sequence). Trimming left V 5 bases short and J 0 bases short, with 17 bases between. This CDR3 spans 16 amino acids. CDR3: CASSPIRGRDSYEQYF. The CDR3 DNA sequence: TGTGCCAGCAGCCCTATCCGCGGGCGAGACTCCTACGAGCAGTACTTC.

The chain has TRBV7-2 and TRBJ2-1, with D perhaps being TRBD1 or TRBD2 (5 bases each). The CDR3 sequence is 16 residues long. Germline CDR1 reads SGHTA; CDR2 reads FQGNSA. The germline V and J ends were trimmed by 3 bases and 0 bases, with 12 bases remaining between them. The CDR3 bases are TGTGCCAGCAGCTTGGGGGAACTGAGCTCCTACAATGAGCAGTTCTTC. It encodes CASSLGELSSYNEQFF.

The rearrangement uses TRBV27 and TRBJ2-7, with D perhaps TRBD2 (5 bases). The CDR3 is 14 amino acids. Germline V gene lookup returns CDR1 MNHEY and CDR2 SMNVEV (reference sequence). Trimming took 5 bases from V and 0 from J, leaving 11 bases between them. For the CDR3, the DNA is TGTGCCAGCAGTGATAGTGAGGGCTCCTACGAGCAGTACTTC. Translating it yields CASSDSEGSYEQYF.

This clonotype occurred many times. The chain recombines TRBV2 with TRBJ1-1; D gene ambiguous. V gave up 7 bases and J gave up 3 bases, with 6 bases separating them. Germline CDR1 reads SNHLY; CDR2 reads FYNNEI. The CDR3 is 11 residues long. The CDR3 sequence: CASTGDTEAFF. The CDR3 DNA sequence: TGTGCCAGCACTGGGGACACTGAAGCTTTCTTT.

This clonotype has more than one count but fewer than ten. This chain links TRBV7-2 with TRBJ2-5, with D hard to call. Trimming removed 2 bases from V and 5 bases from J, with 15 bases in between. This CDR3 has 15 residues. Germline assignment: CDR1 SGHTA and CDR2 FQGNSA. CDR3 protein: CASSLQSQLGETQYF. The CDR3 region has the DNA TGTGCCAGCAGCTTACAGTCCCAGCTTGGGGAGACCCAGTACTTC.

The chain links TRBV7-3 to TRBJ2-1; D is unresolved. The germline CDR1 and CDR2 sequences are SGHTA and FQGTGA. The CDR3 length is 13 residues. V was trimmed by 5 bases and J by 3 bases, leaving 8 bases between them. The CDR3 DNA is TGTGCCAGCAGCCTCTTTGACTACAATGAGCAGTTCTTC. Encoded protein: CASSLFDYNEQFF.

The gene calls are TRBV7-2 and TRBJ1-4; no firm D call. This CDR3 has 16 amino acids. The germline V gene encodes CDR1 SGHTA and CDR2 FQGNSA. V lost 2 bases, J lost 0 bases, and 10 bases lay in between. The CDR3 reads CASSLFPQPTNEKLFF. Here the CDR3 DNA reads TGTGCCAGCAGCTTATTCCCTCAACCAACTAATGAAAAACTGTTTTTT.

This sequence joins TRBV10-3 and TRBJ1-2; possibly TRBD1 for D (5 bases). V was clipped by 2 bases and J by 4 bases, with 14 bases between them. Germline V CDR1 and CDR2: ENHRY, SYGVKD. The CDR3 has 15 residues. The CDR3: CAISEPKWGSYGYTF. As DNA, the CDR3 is TGTGCCATCAGTGAGCCGAAATGGGGGTCCTATGGCTACACCTTC.

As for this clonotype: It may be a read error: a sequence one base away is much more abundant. The DNA of the CDR3 is TGTGCCAGCGGCTTAGGTGGGGAGCTGTTTTTT. This codes for CASGLGGELFF. The chain joins TRBV11-3 to TRBJ2-2; D call uncertain. The CDR3 is 11 residues long. Germline loops: CDR1 SGHNT, CDR2 YENEEA. Complete variable domain (other parts from reference TRBV11-3 and TRBJ2-2): EAGVVQSPRYKIIEKKQPVAFWCNPISGHNTLYWYLQNLGQGPELLIRYENEEAVDDSQLPKDRFSAERLKGVDSTLKIQPAELGDSAVYLCASGLGGELFFGEGSRLTVL.

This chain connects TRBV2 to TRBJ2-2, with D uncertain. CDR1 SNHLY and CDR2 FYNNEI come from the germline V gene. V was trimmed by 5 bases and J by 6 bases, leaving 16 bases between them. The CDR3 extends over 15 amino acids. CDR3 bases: TGTGCCAGCAGTTCTGGATCTACACGGGCCGGGGAGCTGTTTTTT. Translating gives CASSSGSTRAGELFF.

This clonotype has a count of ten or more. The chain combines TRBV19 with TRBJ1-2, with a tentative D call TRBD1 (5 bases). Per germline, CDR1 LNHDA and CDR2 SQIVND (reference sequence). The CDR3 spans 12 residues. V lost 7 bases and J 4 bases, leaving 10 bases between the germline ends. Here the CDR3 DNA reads TGTGCCAGTACCCCAGACAGCTATGGCTACACCTTC. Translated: CASTPDSYGYTF.

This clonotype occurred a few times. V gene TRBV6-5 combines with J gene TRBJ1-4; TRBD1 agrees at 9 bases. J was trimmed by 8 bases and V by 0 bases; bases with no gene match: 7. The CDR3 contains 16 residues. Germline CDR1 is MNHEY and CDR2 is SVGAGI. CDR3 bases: TGTGCCAGCAGTTACTCTACCGGGACAGGGAAAGAAAAACTGTTTTTT. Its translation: CASSYSTGTGKEKLFF.

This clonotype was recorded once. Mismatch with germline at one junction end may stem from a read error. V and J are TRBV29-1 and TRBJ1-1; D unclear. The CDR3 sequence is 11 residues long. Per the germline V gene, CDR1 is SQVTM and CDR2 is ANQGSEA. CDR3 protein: CSVGGNTETFF. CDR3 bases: TGCAGCGTTGGCGGGAACACTGAAACTTTCTTT.

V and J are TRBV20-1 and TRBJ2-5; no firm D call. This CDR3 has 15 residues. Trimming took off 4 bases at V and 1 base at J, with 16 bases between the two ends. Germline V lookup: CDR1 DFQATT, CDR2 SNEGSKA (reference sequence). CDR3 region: CSATPWSGSQETQYF. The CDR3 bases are TGCAGTGCTACCCCTTGGAGTGGGTCCCAAGAGACCCAGTACTTC.

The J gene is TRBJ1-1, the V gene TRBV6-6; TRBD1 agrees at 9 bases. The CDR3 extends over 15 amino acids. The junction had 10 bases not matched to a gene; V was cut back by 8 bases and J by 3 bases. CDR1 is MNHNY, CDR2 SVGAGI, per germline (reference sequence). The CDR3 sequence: CASGFEQGADTEAFF. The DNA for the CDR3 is TGTGCCAGCGGGTTCGAACAGGGGGCGGACACTGAAGCTTTCTTT.

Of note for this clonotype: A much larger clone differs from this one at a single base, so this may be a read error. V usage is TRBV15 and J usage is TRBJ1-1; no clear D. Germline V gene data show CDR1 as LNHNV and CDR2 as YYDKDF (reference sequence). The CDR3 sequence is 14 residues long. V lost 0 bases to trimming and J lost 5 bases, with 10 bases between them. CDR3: CATSRDRGKTEAFF. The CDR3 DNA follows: TGTGCCACCAGCAGAGATCGGGGTAAAACTGAAGCTTTCTTT.

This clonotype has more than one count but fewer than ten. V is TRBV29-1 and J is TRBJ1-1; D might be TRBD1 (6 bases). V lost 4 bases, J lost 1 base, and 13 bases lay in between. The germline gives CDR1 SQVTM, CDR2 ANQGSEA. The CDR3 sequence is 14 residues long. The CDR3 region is CSVAGGGANTEAFF. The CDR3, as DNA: TGCAGCGTTGCCGGTGGGGGGGCGAACACTGAAGCTTTCTTT.

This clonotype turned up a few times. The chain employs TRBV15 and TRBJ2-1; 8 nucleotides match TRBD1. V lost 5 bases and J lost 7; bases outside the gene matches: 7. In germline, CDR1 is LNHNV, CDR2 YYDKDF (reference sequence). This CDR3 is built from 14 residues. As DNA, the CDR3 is TGTGCCACCAGCTATGGACAGGGTTGGAATGAGCAGTTCTTC. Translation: CATSYGQGWNEQFF.